Below are 17 T cell receptor beta chains sequenced from a single sample in a study of blood T cell repertoires in COVID-19. Method: immunoSEQ multiplex PCR; TCRdb's copy keeps in-frame clones and lacks some. The sample carries under 200,000 clones, roughly 86% recorded once. Input material: peripheral blood. Receptors were obtained from a man in his sixties with COVID-19, enrolled during active disease.

The V call is TRBV4-3, the J call TRBJ1-4; 8 bases are a match to TRBD1. V shed 1 base and J 8 bases; nucleotides not matched to a gene: 15. The CDR3 extends over 18 amino acids. Germline lookup yields CDR1 LGHNA and CDR2 YSLEER. CDR3 protein: CASSQVLGTGGRNEKLFF. The CDR3 coding sequence is TGCGCCAGCAGCCAAGTCCTCGGGACAGGAGGTAGAAACGAAAAACTGTTTTTT.

This chain connects TRBV5-4 to TRBJ1-6, with TRBD1 identical over 7 bases. V lost 0 bases to trimming and J lost 6 bases; unmatched junction nucleotides: 3. The CDR3 length is 15 residues. CDR1 and CDR2 (germline): SGHNT, YYREEE (reference sequence). This CDR3 is CASSLARGINSPLHF. CDR3 sequence (DNA): TGTGCCAGCAGCTTGGCCAGGGGGATTAATTCACCCCTCCACTTT.

V gene TRBV19 combines with J gene TRBJ2-7; a possible D gene is TRBD1 (6 bases). Trimming left V 2 bases short and J 2 bases short, with 7 bases between. This CDR3 contains 13 residues. Looked up from germline, CDR1 is LNHDA and CDR2 is SQIVND (reference sequence). For the CDR3, the DNA is TGTGCCAGTAGTATAAACAGGGCCTACGAGCAGTACTTC. Protein sequence: CASSINRAYEQYF.

This chain links TRBV19 with TRBJ1-5; 7 bases line up with TRBD1. The CDR3 consists of 18 residues. J was trimmed by 1 base and V by 5 bases; bases with no gene match: 14. The germline gives CDR1 LNHDA, CDR2 SQIVND (reference sequence). CDR3 in DNA: TGTGCCAGTAGTCCCGGGACAGCTGATGGTATAAGCAATCAGCCCCAGCATTTT. It is translated as CASSPGTADGISNQPQHF.

V usage is TRBV27 and J usage is TRBJ2-1; 12 bases map to TRBD1. This CDR3 spans 16 amino acids. J gave up 4 bases and V 4 bases, and 5 bases lay outside the gene matches. Per the germline V gene, CDR1 is MNHEY and CDR2 is SMNVEV (reference sequence). The CDR3 is CASSSQGQGAYNEQFF. The CDR3 nucleotides are TGTGCCAGCAGTTCCCAGGGACAGGGGGCTTACAATGAGCAGTTCTTC.

This clone appeared a few times. V gene TRBV7-8 combines with J gene TRBJ1-2; 8 bases map to TRBD1. V dropped 5 bases and J dropped 2; count of bases not matched to a gene: 7. Germline CDR1 SGHVS, CDR2 FQNEAQ. The CDR3 consists of 15 residues. The chain's CDR3 is CASSLGRQGNYGYTF. CDR3 DNA: TGTGCCAGCAGCCTAGGCCGACAGGGGAACTATGGCTACACCTTC.

CDR3 protein: CASSTGRTQYGYTF. Here the CDR3 DNA reads TGTGCCAGTAGTACCGGACGGACACAGTATGGCTACACCTTC. This rearrangement joins TRBV19 to TRBJ1-2; weak D call: TRBD1 (5 bases). The V and J ends lost 4 bases and 5 bases respectively, with 14 bases between them. Germline CDR1 LNHDA, CDR2 SQIVND (reference sequence). The CDR3 spans 14 residues.

The rearrangement links TRBV5-4 to TRBJ1-2, with TRBD1 matching 7 bases. V lost 0 bases and J lost 4; bases outside the gene matches: 0. CDR3 length: 13 residues. Germline values: CDR1 SGHNT, CDR2 YYREEE (reference sequence). The CDR3 loop reads CASSLDRGYGYTF. CDR3 nucleotide sequence: TGTGCCAGCAGCTTGGACAGGGGCTATGGCTACACCTTC.

There are a few counts of this clone. V is TRBV11-2 and J is TRBJ2-2; 7 nucleotides align to TRBD2. J gave up 0 bases and V 0 bases, and 4 bases lay outside the gene matches. Germline V gene sequence: CDR1 SGHAT, CDR2 FQNNGV. CDR3 size: 17 residues. The CDR3 spells CASSLDGLAANTGELFF. The CDR3, as DNA: TGTGCCAGCAGCTTAGATGGGCTAGCGGCGAACACCGGGGAGCTGTTTTTT.

This rearrangement joins TRBV19 to TRBJ2-1; D uncertain. The CDR3 extends over 13 amino acids. Germline lookup yields CDR1 LNHDA and CDR2 SQIVND (reference sequence). V was clipped by 5 bases and J by 7 bases, with 12 bases between them. The CDR3 sequence is CASSPHDTNEQFF. The CDR3 nucleotides read TGTGCCAGTAGTCCCCACGATACTAATGAGCAGTTCTTC.

The V call is TRBV2, the J call TRBJ2-1; perhaps TRBD1 as D (6 bases). Germline V gene lookup returns CDR1 SNHLY and CDR2 FYNNEI. CDR3 length: 14 amino acids. Trimming took 3 bases from V and 9 from J, leaving 15 bases between them. The CDR3 DNA reads as TGTGCCAGCAGTGATATGGATAGGGGGAGTGAGCAGTTCTTC. Its protein is CASSDMDRGSEQFF.

This sequence joins TRBV6-2 or TRBV6-3 and TRBJ1-3; 7 nucleotides align to TRBD1. CDR3 length: 15 residues. After removal of 6 bases from V and 4 bases from J, the junction contained 9 bases not matched to a gene. Germline values: CDR1 MNHEY, CDR2 SVGEGT. CDR3 residues: CASSPAGQVGNTIYF. Written as DNA, the CDR3 is TGTGCCAGCAGCCCCGCCGGACAGGTCGGAAACACCATATATTTT.

The rearrangement joins TRBV2 to TRBJ2-1, with 11 bases that match TRBD2. CDR1 SNHLY and CDR2 FYNNEI come from the germline V gene. V lost 5 bases to trimming and J lost 8 bases; unmatched junction nucleotides: 8. The CDR3 is 15 amino acids. The CDR3 DNA sequence: TGTGCCAGCAGTCCCACTAGCGGGAGAAGCGATGAGCAGTTCTTC. This codes for CASSPTSGRSDEQFF.

A single count supports this clone. The V and J genes are TRBV18 and TRBJ1-1, with D perhaps matching TRBD1 (6 bases). The CDR3 spans 16 residues. Trimming cost V 1 base and J 3 bases, with 15 bases left between them. Germline values: CDR1 KGHSH, CDR2 LQKENI. This chain's CDR3 is CASSPRRTEGDTEAFF. CDR3 in DNA: TGTGCCAGCTCACCACGTAGGACAGAGGGCGACACTGAAGCTTTCTTT.

The chain is built from TRBV14 and TRBJ1-2, with D possibly matching TRBD1 (5 bases). Germline CDR1 SGHDN, CDR2 FVKESK. CDR3 length: 14 residues. Trimming pared 2 bases from V and 3 bases from J, leaving 10 bases between. CDR3 in amino acids: CASSQRFRDYGYTF. In DNA form, the CDR3 reads TGTGCCAGCAGCCAACGTTTCAGGGACTATGGCTACACCTTC.

This clone was detected a few times. The chain joins TRBV7-9 to TRBJ2-3; TRBD1 matches at 8 bases. The CDR3 contains 17 residues. The germline CDR1 and CDR2 sequences are SEHNR and FQNEAQ (reference sequence). V dropped 4 bases and J dropped 3; count of bases not matched to a gene: 12. This CDR3 is CASSYDLWDRYTDTQYF. CDR3 coding DNA: TGTGCCAGCAGCTACGACCTTTGGGACAGGTATACAGATACGCAGTATTTT. Supplemented by reference TRBV7-9 and TRBJ2-3, the full variable domain reads DTGVSQNPRHKITKRGQNVTFRCDPISEHNRLYWYRQTLGQGPEFLTYFQNEAQLEKSRLLSDRFSAERPKGSFSTLEIQRTEQGDSAMYLCASSYDLWDRYTDTQYFGPGTRLTVL.

This sequence joins TRBV18 and TRBJ1-1; 12 nucleotides align to TRBD1. With 3 bases clipped from V and 1 base from J, the junction kept 9 bases outside the gene matches. Germline V gene sequence: CDR1 KGHSH, CDR2 LQKENI. The CDR3 runs 18 residues. The CDR3 bases are TGTGCCAGCTCACCGCGAATACGGGACAGGGGGCAGAACACTGAAGCTTTCTTT. This encodes CASSPRIRDRGQNTEAFF.